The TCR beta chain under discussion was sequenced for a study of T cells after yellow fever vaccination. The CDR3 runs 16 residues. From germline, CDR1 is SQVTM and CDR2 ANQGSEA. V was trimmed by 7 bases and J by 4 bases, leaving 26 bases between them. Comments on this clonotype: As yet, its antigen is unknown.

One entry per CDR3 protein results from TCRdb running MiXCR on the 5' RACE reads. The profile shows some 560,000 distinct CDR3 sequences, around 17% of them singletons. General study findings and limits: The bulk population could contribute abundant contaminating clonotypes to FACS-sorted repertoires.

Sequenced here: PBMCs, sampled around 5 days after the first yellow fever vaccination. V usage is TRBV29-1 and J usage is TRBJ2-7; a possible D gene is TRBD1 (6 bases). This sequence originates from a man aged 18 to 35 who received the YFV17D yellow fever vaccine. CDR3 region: CSARSAGETLLYEQYF. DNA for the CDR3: TGCAGCGCCCGGTCGGCAGGGGAAACTCTATTGTACGAGCAGTACTTC.